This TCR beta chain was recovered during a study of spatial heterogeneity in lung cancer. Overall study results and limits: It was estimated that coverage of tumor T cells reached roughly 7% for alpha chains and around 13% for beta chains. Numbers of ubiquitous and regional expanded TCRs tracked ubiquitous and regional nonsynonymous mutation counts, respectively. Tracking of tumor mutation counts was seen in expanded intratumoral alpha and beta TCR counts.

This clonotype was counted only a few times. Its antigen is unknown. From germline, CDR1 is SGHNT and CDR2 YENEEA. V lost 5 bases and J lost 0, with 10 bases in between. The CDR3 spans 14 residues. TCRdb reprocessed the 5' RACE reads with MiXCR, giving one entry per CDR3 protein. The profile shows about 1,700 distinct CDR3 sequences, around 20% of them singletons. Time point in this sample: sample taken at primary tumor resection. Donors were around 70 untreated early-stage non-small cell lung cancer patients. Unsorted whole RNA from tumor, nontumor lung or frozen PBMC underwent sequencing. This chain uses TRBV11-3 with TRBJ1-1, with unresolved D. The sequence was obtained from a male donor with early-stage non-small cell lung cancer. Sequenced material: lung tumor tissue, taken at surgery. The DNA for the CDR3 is TGTGCCAGCAGCCTAACCCCCATGAACACTGAAGCTTTCTTT. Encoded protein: CASSLTPMNTEAFF. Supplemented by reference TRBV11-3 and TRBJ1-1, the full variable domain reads EAGVVQSPRYKIIEKKQPVAFWCNPISGHNTLYWYLQNLGQGPELLIRYENEEAVDDSQLPKDRFSAERLKGVDSTLKIQPAELGDSAVYLCASSLTPMNTEAFFGQGTRLTVV.